This TCR beta chain was captured in a study of siplizumab effects on memory and regulatory T cells. This CDR3 is 12 amino acids long. Germline assignment: CDR1 WSHSY and CDR2 SAAADI. Method: immunoSEQ multiplex PCR; TCRdb's copy keeps in-frame clones and lacks some. This repertoire shows about 100,000 clones, more than 90% found once; its top ten account for approximately 2.7%. Study outcomes and limitations: Confirmation that proliferating Tregs from siplizumab cultures had suppressive function was not obtained.

Regarding this clone: As yet, its antigen is unknown. The junction does not match germline at one end; this may be a read error.

This chain uses TRBV10-2 with TRBJ1-2; D gene uncertain. The sample taken for sequencing was CD4+ T cells sorted from blood. This receptor was identified in a human donor in good health. Some clones in this sample may be carry-over from other donors' samples. The CDR3: CASSGVSYDYTF. DNA of the CDR3: TGCGCCAGCTCTGGGGTATCCTATGACTACACCTTC.